This T cell receptor beta chain was found in a study of blood T cell repertoires in COVID-19. Per the original data handling: Estimates of nucleated cell counts were drawn from the amplification of reference gene primers. This table comes from immunoSEQ multiplex PCR, and its TCRdb copy is limited to in-frame clones, with some not included. V and J calls and clone size follow that table, whereas D and trimming were derived from the DNA. The sample records 150,000 to 160,000 clones, approximately 86% being singletons. The germline V and J ends were trimmed by 4 bases and 5 bases, with 21 bases remaining between them. The CDR3 is made up of 17 amino acids. Germline V gene data show CDR1 as SGHKS and CDR2 as YYEKEE (reference sequence).

The chain combines TRBV5-5 with TRBJ2-2, with D possibly matching TRBD1 (6 bases). The clonotype originates from a woman aged 70-85 years with acute or convalescent COVID-19. Source material: peripheral blood. The CDR3 spells CASSRVRGGPRTGELFF. The CDR3 bases are TGTGCCAGCAGCCGGGTGAGAGGGGGACCCCGGACCGGGGAGCTGTTTTTT.